This T cell receptor beta chain emerged from a study of blood T cell repertoires in COVID-19. Study as a whole: COVID-19 samples, acute and convalescent, were from the United States, Italy and Spain.

The germline V and J ends were trimmed by 4 bases and 0 bases, with 10 bases remaining between them. Germline V gene sequence: CDR1 LNHDA, CDR2 SQIVND (reference sequence). The CDR3 totals 15 residues. Authors' processing steps: Reference gene primers were amplified, and this amplification served to estimate nucleated cell counts. Sequenced by immunoSEQ multiplex PCR; TCRdb stores in-frame clones only, minus some. The D gene and trimming were derived from the DNA, and the V and J assignments and clone size from that table. The sample carries around 71,000 clones, around 76% recorded once. Sequencing used peripheral blood. The receptor was isolated from a woman of 80 years or more with active or convalescent COVID-19. V gene TRBV19 combines with J gene TRBJ1-5, with TRBD1 as a possible D gene (5 bases). The CDR3 spells CASSNRQYSNQPQHF. CDR3 in DNA: TGTGCCAGTAGTAACAGACAGTATAGCAATCAGCCCCAGCATTTT.